A single sample is the source of the 10 T cell receptor beta chains below, sequenced in a study of vaccination effects on CD4 cells after COVID-19 (dated by TCRdb to the early 2020s). In the ViraFEST assay, PBMC were stimulated with viral peptide pools, and antigen-specific CD4+ T cell clonotypes were then identified by expansion using TCR sequencing. After less than 13 days of culture, CD4+ T cells were isolated with the EasySep CD4+ T cell isolation kit. Two doses of either the BNT162b2 or the mRNA-1273 mRNA SARS-CoV-2 vaccine were administered to participants. These TCRs are of unknown antigen specificity. Libraries were built with the immunoSEQ multiplex PCR assay. Drawn from immuneACCESS, this table holds only the in-frame rearrangements with V and J called that TCRdb kept. Clones are partly lost; checked studies trace under half to an unresolved V gene and leave the rest unexplained. For this sample the table gives nearly 30,000 clones, of which 74% were detected only once. Of the sample, about a sixth is held by the ten largest clones.

The specimen comprised CD4+ T cells from PBMCs cultured with HCoV-OC43 spike peptides, sampled after COVID-19 vaccination. This sample's cell subset or site label indicates: HCoV-OC43 spike overlapping peptide pool stimulation. The receptor source for this set is a human donor who received a COVID-19 vaccine.

The chain has TRBV10-3 and TRBJ2-2; D remains ambiguous. Germline V lookup: CDR1 ENHRY, CDR2 SYGVKD. This CDR3 is 14 amino acids long. V lost 7 bases and J lost 5, with 14 bases in between. Here the CDR3 reads CAITPRPETGELFF. The CDR3 coding sequence is TGTGCCATCACCCCAAGACCGGAGACCGGGGAGCTGTTTTTT.

This chain connects TRBV5-1 to TRBJ2-5; 7 nucleotides match TRBD1. Germline CDR1 SGHRS, CDR2 YFSETQ. This CDR3 spans 14 amino acids. V trimming: 3 bases; J trimming: 4 bases; junction bases outside the gene matches: 6. This CDR3 is CASSSNRGSETQYF. The CDR3 DNA follows: TGCGCCAGCAGCTCAAACAGGGGTTCAGAGACCCAGTACTTC. The variable domain in full, with the rest retrieved from reference TRBV5-1 and TRBJ2-5, is KAGVTQTPRYLIKTRGQQVTLSCSPISGHRSVSWYQQTPGQGLQFLFEYFSETQRNKGNFPGRFSGRQFSNSRSEMNVSTLELGDSALYLCASSSNRGSETQYFGPGTRLLVL.

The CDR3 sequence is CASSPGQDQPQHF. The CDR3 DNA is TGTGCCAGCTCCCCAGGGCAAGATCAGCCCCAGCATTTT. The V and J genes are TRBV6-5 and TRBJ1-5; maybe TRBD1 (5 bases). In germline, CDR1 is MNHEY, CDR2 SVGAGI. The V and J ends lost 8 bases and 5 bases respectively, with 13 bases between them. The CDR3 length is 13 residues.

The chain recombines TRBV11-3 with TRBJ2-1; D is unresolved. Germline lookup yields CDR1 SGHNT and CDR2 YENEEA. The CDR3 loop spans 12 amino acids. The V gene lost 4 bases and the J gene lost 6 bases, with 7 bases spanning the gap. This chain's CDR3 is CASSYRANEQFF. CDR3 nucleotide sequence: TGTGCCAGCAGCTACCGAGCCAATGAGCAGTTCTTC.

The chain joins TRBV5-1 to TRBJ2-7, with 9 bases lining up with TRBD1. The trim removed 0 bases at V and 5 bases at J, leaving 6 bases unmatched. Germline CDR1 is SGHRS and CDR2 is YFSETQ. This CDR3 region has 15 residues. The CDR3 DNA is TGCGCCAGCAGCTTGGCGGGACAGGGTGTCGACGAGCAGTACTTC. Its protein product is CASSLAGQGVDEQYF.

The chain links TRBV6-6 to TRBJ1-2; D not certain. The CDR3 runs 13 residues. The germline gives CDR1 MNHNY, CDR2 SVGAGI (reference sequence). Trimming shortened V by 5 bases and J by 8 bases, and 15 bases separated the two germline ends. The CDR3 DNA follows: TGTGCCAGCAGTCTATTCCCCGGTTGGGGCTACACCTTC. Its translation is CASSLFPGWGYTF.

CDR3 amino acids: CASTRLQGLQPQHF. The CDR3, as DNA: TGTGCCAGCACGAGATTACAGGGGTTACAGCCCCAGCATTTT. The chain employs TRBV5-8 and TRBJ1-5, with 7 bases that match TRBD1. This CDR3 comprises 14 residues. V was pared by 6 bases and J by 7 bases, with 10 bases of the junction left unmatched. CDR1 is SGHTS, CDR2 YDEGEE, per germline.

For the CDR3, the DNA is TGCGCCAGCAGCCCCAACAGAGACACCGGGGAGCTGTTTTTT. As protein: CASSPNRDTGELFF. The J gene is TRBJ2-2, the V gene TRBV5-1; D gene uncertain. V lost 4 bases and J 3 bases, leaving 10 bases between the germline ends. This CDR3 contains 14 residues. Germline loops: CDR1 SGHRS, CDR2 YFSETQ.

This chain links TRBV15 with TRBJ1-5; D ambiguous. CDR3 size: 14 residues. Germline CDR1 reads LNHNV; CDR2 reads YYDKDF (reference sequence). V gave up 0 bases and J gave up 5 bases, with 8 bases separating them. The CDR3 DNA sequence: TGTGCCACCAGCAGAGATTTTAAGGATCAGCCCCAGCATTTT. This sequence encodes CATSRDFKDQPQHF.

The V and J genes are TRBV5-1 and TRBJ2-4, with 8 bases that match TRBD1. Germline V lookup: CDR1 SGHRS, CDR2 YFSETQ. CDR3 length equals 14 residues. J gave up 4 bases and V 4 bases, and 4 bases lay outside the gene matches. The CDR3 loop is CASSATGDKNIQYF. In DNA form, the CDR3 reads TGCGCCAGCAGCGCGACAGGGGATAAAAACATTCAGTACTTC. Variable domain in full (rest from reference TRBV5-1 and TRBJ2-4): KAGVTQTPRYLIKTRGQQVTLSCSPISGHRSVSWYQQTPGQGLQFLFEYFSETQRNKGNFPGRFSGRQFSNSRSEMNVSTLELGDSALYLCASSATGDKNIQYFGAGTRLSVL.